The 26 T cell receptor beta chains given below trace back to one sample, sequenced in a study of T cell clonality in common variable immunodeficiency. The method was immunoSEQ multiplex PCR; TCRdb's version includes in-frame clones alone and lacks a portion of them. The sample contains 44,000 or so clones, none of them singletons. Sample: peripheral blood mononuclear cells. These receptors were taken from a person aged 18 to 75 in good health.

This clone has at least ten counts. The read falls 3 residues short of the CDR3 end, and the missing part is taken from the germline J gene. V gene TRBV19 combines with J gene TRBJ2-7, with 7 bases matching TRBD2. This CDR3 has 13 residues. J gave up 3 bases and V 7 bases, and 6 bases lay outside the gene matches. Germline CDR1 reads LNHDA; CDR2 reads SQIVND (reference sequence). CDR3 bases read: TGTGCCAGTAATAAAGGGACTAACTACGAG. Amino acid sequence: CASNKGTNYE. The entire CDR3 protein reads CASNKGTNYEQYF.

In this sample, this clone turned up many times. The CDR3 reads CASSFPRQGSYNSPLHF. CDR3 bases read: TGTGCCAGCAGTTTCCCGAGACAGGGGTCCTATAATTCACCC. The chain is built from TRBV28 and TRBJ1-6, with 8 bases aligning to TRBD1. The CDR3 end falls 3 residues outside the read, so it is completed with the germline J gene. With 3 bases clipped from V and 1 base from J, the junction kept 5 bases outside the gene matches. Germline values: CDR1 MDHEN, CDR2 SYDVKM. The CDR3 sequence is 17 residues long.

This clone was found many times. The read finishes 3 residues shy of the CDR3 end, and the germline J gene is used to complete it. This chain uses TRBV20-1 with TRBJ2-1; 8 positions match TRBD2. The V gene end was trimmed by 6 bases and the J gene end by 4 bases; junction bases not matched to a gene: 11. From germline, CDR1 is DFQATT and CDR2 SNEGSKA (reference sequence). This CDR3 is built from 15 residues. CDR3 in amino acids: CSATDGTSGYNEQFF. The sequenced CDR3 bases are TGCAGTGCCACAGACGGTACTAGCGGTTACAATGAG.

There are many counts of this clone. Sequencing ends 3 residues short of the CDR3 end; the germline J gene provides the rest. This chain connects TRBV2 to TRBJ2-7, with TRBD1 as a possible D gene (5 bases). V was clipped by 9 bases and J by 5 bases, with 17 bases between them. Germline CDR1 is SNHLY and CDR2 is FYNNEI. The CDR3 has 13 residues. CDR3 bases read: TGTGCCAGTTTAGGTGGGGCAGTCCACGAG. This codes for CASLGGAVHE. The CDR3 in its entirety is CASLGGAVHEQYF.

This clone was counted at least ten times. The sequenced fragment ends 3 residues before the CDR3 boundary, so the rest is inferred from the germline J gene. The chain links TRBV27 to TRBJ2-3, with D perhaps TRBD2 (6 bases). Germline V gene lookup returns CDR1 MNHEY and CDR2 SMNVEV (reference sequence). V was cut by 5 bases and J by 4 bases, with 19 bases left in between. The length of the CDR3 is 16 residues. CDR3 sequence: CASSLTRDSIPDTQYF. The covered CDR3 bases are TGTGCCAGCAGTCTCACGCGGGACTCCATCCCAGATACG.

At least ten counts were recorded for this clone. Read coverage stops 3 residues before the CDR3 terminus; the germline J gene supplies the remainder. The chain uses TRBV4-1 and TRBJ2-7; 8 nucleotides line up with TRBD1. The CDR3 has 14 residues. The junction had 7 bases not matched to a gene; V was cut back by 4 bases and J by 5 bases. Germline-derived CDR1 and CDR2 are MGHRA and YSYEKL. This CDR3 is CASSRQDRGDEQYF. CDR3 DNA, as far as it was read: TGCGCCAGCAGCCGACAAGACAGGGGCGACGAG.

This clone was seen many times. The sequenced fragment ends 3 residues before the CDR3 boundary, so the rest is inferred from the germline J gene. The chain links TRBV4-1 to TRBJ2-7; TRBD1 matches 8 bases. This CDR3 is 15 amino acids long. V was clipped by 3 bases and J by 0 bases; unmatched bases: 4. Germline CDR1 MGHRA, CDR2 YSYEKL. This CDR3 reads CASSQHRGSSYEQYF. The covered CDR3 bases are TGCGCCAGCAGCCAGCACAGGGGGTCCTCCTACGAG.

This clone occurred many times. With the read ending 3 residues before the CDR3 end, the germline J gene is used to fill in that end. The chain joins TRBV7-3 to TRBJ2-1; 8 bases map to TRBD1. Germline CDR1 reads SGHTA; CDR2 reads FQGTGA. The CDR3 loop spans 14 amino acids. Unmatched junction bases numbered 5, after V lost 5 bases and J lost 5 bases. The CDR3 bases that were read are TGTGCCAGCAGCCCCGCGACAGGGGACAATGAG. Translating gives CASSPATGDNE. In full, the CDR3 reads CASSPATGDNEQFF.

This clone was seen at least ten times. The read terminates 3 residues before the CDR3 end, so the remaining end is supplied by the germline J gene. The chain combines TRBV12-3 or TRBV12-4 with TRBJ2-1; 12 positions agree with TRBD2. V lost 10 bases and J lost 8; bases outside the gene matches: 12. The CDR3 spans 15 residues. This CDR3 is CATRHSSGRAYEQFF. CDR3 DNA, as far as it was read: TGTGCCACGCGCCATTCTAGCGGGAGGGCCTATGAG.

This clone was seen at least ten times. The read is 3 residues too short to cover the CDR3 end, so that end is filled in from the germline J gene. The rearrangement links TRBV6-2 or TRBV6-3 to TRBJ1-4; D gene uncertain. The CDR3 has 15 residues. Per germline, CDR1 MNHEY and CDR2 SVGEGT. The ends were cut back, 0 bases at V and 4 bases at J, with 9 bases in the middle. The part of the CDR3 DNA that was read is TGTGCCAGCAGTTACTCGGAGAAGGGTAATGAAAAA. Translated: CASSYSEKGNEK. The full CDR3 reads CASSYSEKGNEKLFF.

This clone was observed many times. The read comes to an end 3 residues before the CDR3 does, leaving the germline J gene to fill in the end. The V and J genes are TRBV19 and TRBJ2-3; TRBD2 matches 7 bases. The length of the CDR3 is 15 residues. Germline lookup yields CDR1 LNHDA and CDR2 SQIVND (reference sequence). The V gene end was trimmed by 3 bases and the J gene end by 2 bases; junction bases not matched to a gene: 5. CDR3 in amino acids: CASSISSGDTDTQYF. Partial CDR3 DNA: TGTGCCAGTAGTATTTCTAGCGGAGACACAGATACG.

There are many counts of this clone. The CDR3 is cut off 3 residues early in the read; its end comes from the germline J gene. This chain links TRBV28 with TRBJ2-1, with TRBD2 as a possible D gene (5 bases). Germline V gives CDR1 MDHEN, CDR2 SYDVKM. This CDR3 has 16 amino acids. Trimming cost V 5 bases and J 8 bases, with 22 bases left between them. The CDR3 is CASSPDRTDGWDEQFF. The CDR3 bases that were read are TGTGCCAGCAGTCCAGACCGGACTGATGGTTGGGATGAG.

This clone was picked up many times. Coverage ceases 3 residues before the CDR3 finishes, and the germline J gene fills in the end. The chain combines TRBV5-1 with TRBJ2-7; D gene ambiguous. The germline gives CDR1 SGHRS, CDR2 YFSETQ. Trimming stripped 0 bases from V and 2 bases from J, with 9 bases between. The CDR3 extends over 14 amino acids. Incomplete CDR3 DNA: TGCGCCAGCAGCTTGGAGGGCATTCCCTACGAG. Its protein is CASSLEGIPYE. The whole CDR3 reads CASSLEGIPYEQYF.

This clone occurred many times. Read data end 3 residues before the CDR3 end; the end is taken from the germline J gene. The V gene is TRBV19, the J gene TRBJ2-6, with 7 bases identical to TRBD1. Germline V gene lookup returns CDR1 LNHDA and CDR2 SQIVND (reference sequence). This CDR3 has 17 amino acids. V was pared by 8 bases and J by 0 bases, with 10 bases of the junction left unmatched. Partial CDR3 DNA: TGTGCCAGTGCTGTGGGACAGACCATCTCTGGGGCCAACGTC. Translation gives CASAVGQTISGANV. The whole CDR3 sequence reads CASAVGQTISGANVLTF.

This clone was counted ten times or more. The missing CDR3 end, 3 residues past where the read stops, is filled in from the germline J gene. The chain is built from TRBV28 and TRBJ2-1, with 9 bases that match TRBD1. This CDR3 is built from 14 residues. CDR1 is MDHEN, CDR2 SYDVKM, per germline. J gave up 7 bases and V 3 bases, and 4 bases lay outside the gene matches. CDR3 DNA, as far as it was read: TGTGCCAGCAGTTTGGGACAGGGTAAGAATGAG. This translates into CASSLGQGKNE. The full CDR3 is CASSLGQGKNEQFF.

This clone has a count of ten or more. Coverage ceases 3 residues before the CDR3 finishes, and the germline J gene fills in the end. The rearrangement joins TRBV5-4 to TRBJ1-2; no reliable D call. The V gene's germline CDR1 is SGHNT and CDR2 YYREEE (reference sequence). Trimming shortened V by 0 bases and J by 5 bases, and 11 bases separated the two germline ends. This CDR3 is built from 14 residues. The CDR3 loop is CASSLDAAVYGYTF. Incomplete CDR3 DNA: TGTGCCAGCAGCTTGGATGCTGCGGTTTATGGC.

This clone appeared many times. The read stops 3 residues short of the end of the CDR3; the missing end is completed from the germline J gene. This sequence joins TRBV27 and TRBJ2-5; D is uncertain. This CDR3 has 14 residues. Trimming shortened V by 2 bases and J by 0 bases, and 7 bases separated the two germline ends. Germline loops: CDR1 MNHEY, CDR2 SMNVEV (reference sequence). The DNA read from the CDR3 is TGTGCCAGCAGTTTACAAGGGTACCAAGAGACC. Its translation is CASSLQGYQET. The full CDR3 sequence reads CASSLQGYQETQYF.

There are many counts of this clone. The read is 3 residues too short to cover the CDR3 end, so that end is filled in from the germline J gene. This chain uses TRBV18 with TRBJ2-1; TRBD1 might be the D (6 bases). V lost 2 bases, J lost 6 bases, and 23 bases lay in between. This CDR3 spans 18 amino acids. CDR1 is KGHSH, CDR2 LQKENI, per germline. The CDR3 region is CASSPIAYRQAVVNEQFF. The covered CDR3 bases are TGTGCCAGCTCACCAATAGCCTACCGACAGGCTGTAGTCAATGAG.

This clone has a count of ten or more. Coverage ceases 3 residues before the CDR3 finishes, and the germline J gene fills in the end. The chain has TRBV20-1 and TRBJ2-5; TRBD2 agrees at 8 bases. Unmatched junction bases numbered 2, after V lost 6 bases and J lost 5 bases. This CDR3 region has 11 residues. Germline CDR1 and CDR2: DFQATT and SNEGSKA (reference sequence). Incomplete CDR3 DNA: TGCAGTGCGCGGGAGGTGGAGACC. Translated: CSAREVET. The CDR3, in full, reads CSAREVETQYF.

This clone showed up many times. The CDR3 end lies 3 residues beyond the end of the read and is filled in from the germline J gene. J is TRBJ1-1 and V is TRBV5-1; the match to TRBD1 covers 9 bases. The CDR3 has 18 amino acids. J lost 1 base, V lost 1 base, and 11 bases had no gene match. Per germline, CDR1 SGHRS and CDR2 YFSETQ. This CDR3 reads CASSLSGTGTVGNTEAFF. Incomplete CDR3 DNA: TGCGCCAGCAGCTTGTCCGGGACAGGGACGGTTGGGAACACTGAA.

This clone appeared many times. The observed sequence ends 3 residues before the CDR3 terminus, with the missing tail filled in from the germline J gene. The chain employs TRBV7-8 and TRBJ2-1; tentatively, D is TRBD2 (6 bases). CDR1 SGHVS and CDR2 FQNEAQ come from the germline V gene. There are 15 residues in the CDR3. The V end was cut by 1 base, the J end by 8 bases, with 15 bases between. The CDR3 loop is CASSLVGVSGYEQFF. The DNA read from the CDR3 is TGTGCCAGCAGCTTAGTTGGGGTTAGCGGTTATGAG.

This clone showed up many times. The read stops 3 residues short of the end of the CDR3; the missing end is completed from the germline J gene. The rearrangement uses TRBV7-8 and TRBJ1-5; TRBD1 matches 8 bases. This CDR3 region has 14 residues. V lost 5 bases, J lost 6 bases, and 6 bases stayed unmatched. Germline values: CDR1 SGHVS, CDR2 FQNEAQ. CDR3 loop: CASSQDRGSQPQHF. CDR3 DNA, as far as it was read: TGTGCCAGCAGCCAAGACAGGGGCAGTCAGCCC.

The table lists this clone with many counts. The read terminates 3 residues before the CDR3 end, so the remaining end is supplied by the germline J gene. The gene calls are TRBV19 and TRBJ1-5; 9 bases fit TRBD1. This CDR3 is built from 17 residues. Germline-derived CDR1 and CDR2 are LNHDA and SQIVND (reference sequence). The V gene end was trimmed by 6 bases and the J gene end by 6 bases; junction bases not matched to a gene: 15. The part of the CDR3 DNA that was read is TGTGCCAGTAGCGGAATCGGGACAGGGCGGGTGATTCAGCCC. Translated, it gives CASSGIGTGRVIQP. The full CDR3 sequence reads CASSGIGTGRVIQPQHF.

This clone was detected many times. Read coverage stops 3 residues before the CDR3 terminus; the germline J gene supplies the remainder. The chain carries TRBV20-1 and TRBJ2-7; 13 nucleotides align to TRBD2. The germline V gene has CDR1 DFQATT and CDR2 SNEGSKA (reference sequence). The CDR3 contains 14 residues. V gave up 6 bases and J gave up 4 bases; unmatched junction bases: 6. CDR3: CSARTSGSQYEQYF. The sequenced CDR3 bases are TGCAGTGCCCGGACTAGCGGGAGTCAGTACGAG.

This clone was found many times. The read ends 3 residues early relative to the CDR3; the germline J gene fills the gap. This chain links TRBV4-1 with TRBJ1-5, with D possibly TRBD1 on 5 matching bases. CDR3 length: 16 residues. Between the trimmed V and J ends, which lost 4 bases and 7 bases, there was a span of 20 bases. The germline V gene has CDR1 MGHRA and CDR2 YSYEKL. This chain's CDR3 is CASSLSVDQGSQPQHF. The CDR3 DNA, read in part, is TGCGCCAGCAGCCTGAGTGTCGACCAGGGTTCGCAGCCC.

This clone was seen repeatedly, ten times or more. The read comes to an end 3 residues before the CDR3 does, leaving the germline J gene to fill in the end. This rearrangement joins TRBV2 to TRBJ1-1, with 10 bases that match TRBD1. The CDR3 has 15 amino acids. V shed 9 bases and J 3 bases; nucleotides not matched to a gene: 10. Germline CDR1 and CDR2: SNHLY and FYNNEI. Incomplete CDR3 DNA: TGTGCCAGTACCGAGGGACAGGGGAGCGACACTGAA. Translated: CASTEGQGSDTE. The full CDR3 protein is CASTEGQGSDTEAFF.